This T cell receptor beta chain emerged from a study of siplizumab effects on memory and regulatory T cells. With regard to this clone: Its antigen is not identified.

Study observations and caveats: No naive or memory phenotype could be assigned to roughly 80-95% of proliferating clones. Naive T cells seemed more diverse than memory cells and seemed major alloresponse contributors.

Libraries were prepared by immunoSEQ multiplex PCR; TCRdb keeps only in-frame clonotypes and omits some of them. The table includes 100,000 or so clones, just over 90% detected once. V was cut by 10 bases and J by 3 bases, with 22 bases left in between. The V gene's germline CDR1 is MNHNY and CDR2 SVGAGI (reference sequence). The CDR3 sequence is 15 residues long. Sequenced input: CD4+ T cells sorted from blood. The sequence was collected from a human donor in good health. The rearrangement links TRBV6-6 to TRBJ2-7, with D perhaps TRBD1 (5 bases). CDR3 sequence reads: CATHGRQGNIYEQYF. CDR3 sequence (DNA): TGTGCCACTCACGGTAGGCAGGGAAACATCTACGAGCAGTACTTC.